This T cell receptor (beta chain) was retrieved from a study of blood T cells in healthy people across ages. A sample-barcoded 5' primer and a J-beta primer mix were used in a second PCR of about 7 to 12 cycles. TCRdb called the 5' RACE reads again in MiXCR, with one record for every CDR3 protein. The sample lists over 750,000 distinct CDR3 sequences, roughly 25% occurring once. The CDR3 totals 16 residues. Germline CDR1 reads MDHEN; CDR2 reads SYDVKM. V lost 2 bases, J lost 8 bases, and 8 bases stayed unmatched. These sequences were also reported in another study, on T cells of mothers and their children.

The chain is built from TRBV28 and TRBJ1-5; 11 bases fit TRBD1. The sample comprised blood. This TCR came from a boy aged 5-17 years in good health. CDR3 amino acids: CASSLRGQGGIEPQHF. CDR3 DNA: TGTGCCAGCAGTTTAAGGGGACAGGGGGGGATAGAGCCCCAGCATTTT.